This record covers a single T cell receptor (beta chain). This clonotype was picked up a small number of times. The specificity of this receptor is unknown. Nothing much larger sits one base from this clone, and base qualities are not available. Cut back by 3 bases and 0 bases, the V and J ends lie 15 bases apart. From cysteine to phenylalanine, the CDR3 is 18 amino acids long. This entry keeps only the CDR3 DNA: 54 bases, framed from base 1. These data come from a study of CD8 T cells in ankylosing spondylitis (dated 2017 in TCRdb). In the study overall: To find TCR variants linked to disease, the study profiled T cell receptor beta repertoires in ankylosing spondylitis patients and healthy donors. Peripheral blood samples were taken, and synovial fluid was additionally collected from ankylosing spondylitis patients. The full study cohort was made up of approximately 27 ankylosing spondylitis patients and roughly 98 healthy donors.

What the study reported, not specific to this receptor: In peripheral blood, the disease-linked clones were found at relatively low frequencies and had a CD8+ phenotype. Blood from ankylosing spondylitis patients appeared to be characterized by a TCR beta motif composed of eight highly homologous amino acid variants. The disease-linked clones were reported to be significantly enriched in matched synovial fluid samples from ankylosing spondylitis patients. Some motif variants had previously been reported in the synovial fluid and blood of reactive arthritis patients, which suggests shared mechanisms of disease initiation.

Sequenced using an Illumina HiSeq 2500. Quantitative 5'-RACE with molecular barcodes was used to prepare TCR beta libraries. The paper's processing steps were these. A new computational method, built on a probabilistic model of VDJ rearrangement, was used to identify disease-linked TCR variants. TCRdb reprocessed the public reads (quality trimming at Q25 with fastp, clone calling with MiXCR) and kept in-frame beta chains. Rows with a matching CDR3 protein are joined into one entry that keeps the most common DNA and genes. These V and J calls rely on TCRdb rather than the paper's analysis. The sample data list just under 550,000 distinct CDR3 sequences, and about 13% of these were observed just once. The ten largest clones take up approximately 7% of the sample.

This TCR came from a male donor with ankylosing spondylitis. The sequenced sample consisted of blood, either unsorted or a sorted T cell fraction (not recorded which). The chain is encoded by TRBV12-3 or TRBV12-4 joined to TRBJ2-6, with the D gene call left open. The CDR3 protein is CASSFLRKYSSGANVLTF. The sequence in DNA is TGTGCCAGCAGTTTCCTTAGGAAGTACAGCTCTGGGGCCAACGTCCTGACTTTC.